Presented here are 21 T cell receptor beta chains from one specimen sequenced in a study of blood T cell repertoires in COVID-19. The repertoire was sequenced with immunoSEQ multiplex PCR; TCRdb's copy has only in-frame clones and lacks some. The sample records some 150,000 clones, over 80% being singletons. The specimen was PBMCs or T cells enriched from blood (not recorded which). The receptors originated from a woman aged 50 to 60 who had been exposed to COVID-19.

This clone was detected only once. The rearrangement uses TRBV5-1 and TRBJ2-1, with 10 bases aligning to TRBD1. This CDR3 has 15 residues. V lost 4 bases, J lost 10 bases, and 11 bases stayed unmatched. Germline CDR1 SGHRS, CDR2 YFSETQ. The CDR3 nucleotides read TGCGCCAGCAGCCCCACGTCGGGACAGGGGAAAGAGCAGTTCTTC. This gives the protein CASSPTSGQGKEQFF.

The J gene is TRBJ2-2, the V gene TRBV25-1; 11 nucleotides line up with TRBD1. The germline V gene encodes CDR1 MGHDK and CDR2 SYGVNS. J gave up 7 bases and V 4 bases, and 8 bases lay outside the gene matches. The CDR3 has 16 amino acids. CDR3 nucleotides: TGTGCCAGCAGTGGGTCCCGGGACAGGGGGTACGGGGAGCTGTTTTTT. Its protein product is CASSGSRDRGYGELFF.

This clone is categorized as medium-sized (0.01 to 0.1%). V usage is TRBV13 and J usage is TRBJ2-7; D may be TRBD2 (6 bases). The CDR3 runs 16 residues. Trimming cost V 5 bases and J 0 bases, with 17 bases left between them. Germline CDR1 reads PRHDT; CDR2 reads FYEKMQ (reference sequence). This chain's CDR3 is CASSPGVAVLSYEQYF. The DNA for the CDR3 is TGTGCCAGCAGCCCTGGGGTAGCGGTCCTCTCCTACGAGCAGTACTTC.

The gene calls are TRBV19 and TRBJ2-5, with D tentatively TRBD1 (5 bases). CDR1 is LNHDA, CDR2 SQIVND, per germline (reference sequence). The length of the CDR3 is 13 residues. The V end lost 3 bases, the J end lost 3 bases, and 8 bases lay between the germline ends. The CDR3 loop is CASSMGREETQYF. The CDR3 DNA reads as TGTGCCAGTAGTATGGGCAGGGAAGAGACCCAGTACTTC.

V is TRBV6-5 and J is TRBJ1-2; 8 bases are shared with TRBD1. CDR1 MNHEY and CDR2 SVGAGI come from the germline V gene. Trimming at V came to 4 bases and at J to 0 bases, leaving 4 bases not matched to a gene. The length of the CDR3 is 15 residues. CDR3 DNA: TGTGCCAGCAGTTTGGCAGGGGGCTCTAACTATGGCTACACCTTC. Protein sequence: CASSLAGGSNYGYTF.

This clone was seen only once. This sequence joins TRBV5-1 and TRBJ1-2, with D maybe TRBD1 (6 bases). The CDR3 extends over 17 amino acids. The germline CDR1 and CDR2 sequences are SGHRS and YFSETQ. Trimming shortened V by 4 bases and J by 1 base, and 20 bases separated the two germline ends. This chain's CDR3 is CASSPRPGQWVNYGYTF. CDR3 sequence (DNA): TGCGCCAGCAGCCCGCGTCCTGGACAGTGGGTTAACTATGGCTACACCTTC.

The CDR3 protein is CASSLGQGSYNEQFF. The CDR3 DNA reads as TGTGCCAGCAGCTTGGGGCAGGGCTCCTACAATGAGCAGTTCTTC. The V and J genes are TRBV13 and TRBJ2-1; a weak D match, TRBD1 (5 bases). CDR3 length: 15 amino acids. Per the germline V gene, CDR1 is PRHDT and CDR2 is FYEKMQ (reference sequence). Trimming removed 3 bases from V and 0 bases from J, with 9 bases in between.

This clone was observed a few times. The rearrangement joins TRBV3-1 (or the pseudogene TRBV3-2) to TRBJ2-2; a weak D match, TRBD2 (5 bases). Germline lookup yields CDR1 LGHDT and CDR2 YNNKEL (reference sequence). This CDR3 contains 14 residues. Deletions cut 2 bases from V and 4 bases from J, with 8 bases between. The CDR3 DNA reads TGTGCCAGCAGCCAAACAGCGGCCACCGGGGAGCTGTTTTTT. Its protein is CASSQTAATGELFF.

V and J are TRBV7-8 and TRBJ2-1; the D gene is possibly TRBD2 (6 bases). CDR1 and CDR2 from the germline V gene are SGHVS and FQNEAQ. V lost 7 bases, J lost 3 bases, and 13 bases lay in between. The CDR3 spans 14 residues. The DNA of the CDR3 is TGTGCCAGCATGGGGTGGGGGGACTACAATGAGCAGTTCTTC. The encoded protein is CASMGWGDYNEQFF.

The chain joins TRBV15 to TRBJ2-5, with 7 bases fitting TRBD2. Germline V gives CDR1 LNHNV, CDR2 YYDKDF (reference sequence). The V gene end was trimmed by 1 base and the J gene end by 1 base; junction bases not matched to a gene: 3. CDR3 length: 15 amino acids. The CDR3 DNA sequence: TGTGCCACCAGCAGAGCGACTAGCTCCCAAGAGACCCAGTACTTC. It codes for CATSRATSSQETQYF.

The chain carries TRBV29-1 and TRBJ2-1, with D possibly matching TRBD2 (5 bases). Trimming removed 1 base at V and 4 bases at J, with 11 bases between. The CDR3 extends over 14 amino acids. Germline CDR1 and CDR2: SQVTM and ANQGSEA. CDR3 sequence: CSVEVADLYNEQFF. The CDR3 bases are TGCAGCGTTGAAGTCGCGGACTTGTACAATGAGCAGTTCTTC.

The chain joins TRBV4-1 to TRBJ1-2; the match to TRBD1 covers 10 bases. The CDR3 spans 17 residues. Losses at the gene ends were 4 bases for V and 4 bases for J; bases not matched to a gene: 12. Germline lookup yields CDR1 MGHRA and CDR2 YSYEKL. CDR3 residues: CASSLRDRGINAYGYTF. DNA for the CDR3: TGCGCCAGCAGCCTCCGGGACAGGGGAATTAACGCCTATGGCTACACCTTC.

V is TRBV9 and J is TRBJ1-3, with TRBD1 as a possible D gene (5 bases). The germline V gene encodes CDR1 SGDLS and CDR2 YYNGEE. Deletions cut 0 bases from V and 7 bases from J, with 8 bases between. The CDR3 contains 13 residues. The DNA for the CDR3 is TGTGCCAGCAGCGTAGCAGGGTTGAACACCATATATTTT. Amino acid sequence: CASSVAGLNTIYF. The whole variable domain, filled in from reference TRBV9 and TRBJ1-3, reads DSGVTQTPKHLITATGQRVTLRCSPRSGDLSVYWYQQSLDQGLQFLIQYYNGEERAKGNILERFSAQQFPDLHSELNLSSLELGDSALYFCASSVAGLNTIYFGEGSWLTVV.

This chain's CDR3 is CASSEGDQGWETQYF. The CDR3 region has the DNA TGTGCCAGCAGTGAAGGGGATCAGGGGTGGGAGACCCAGTACTTC. This chain uses TRBV2 with TRBJ2-5, with D possibly TRBD1 on 6 matching bases. Germline loops: CDR1 SNHLY, CDR2 FYNNEI. Trimming shortened V by 1 base and J by 5 bases, and 14 bases separated the two germline ends. This CDR3 is 15 amino acids long.

DNA of the CDR3: TGTGCCAGCAGCGTGGCAGGGGGCGCGAACACCGGGGAGCTGTTTTTT. Translating gives CASSVAGGANTGELFF. V usage is TRBV9 and J usage is TRBJ2-2; 8 bases are a match to TRBD1. CDR3 length: 16 residues. V lost 2 bases to trimming and J lost 0 bases; unmatched junction nucleotides: 3. Germline V gene data show CDR1 as SGDLS and CDR2 as YYNGEE.

V and J are TRBV2 and TRBJ1-1; no firm D call. From germline, CDR1 is SNHLY and CDR2 FYNNEI. This CDR3 is built from 13 residues. V lost 9 bases and J lost 4, with 15 bases in between. The CDR3 DNA reads as TGTGCCAGGCTAGACTGGAGACGCACTGAAGCTTTCTTT. It codes for CARLDWRRTEAFF.

The rearrangement joins TRBV14 to TRBJ2-5; weak D call: TRBD1 (6 bases). V was shortened by 1 base and J by 4 bases, with 13 bases between the two germline ends. The CDR3 sequence is 15 residues long. CDR1 is SGHDN and CDR2 is FVKESK in the germline V gene. This CDR3 is CASSQAQGRGETQYF. CDR3 sequence (DNA): TGTGCCAGCAGCCAAGCTCAGGGGAGAGGAGAGACCCAGTACTTC. The variable domain in full, completed from reference TRBV14 and TRBJ2-5, reads EAGVTQFPSHSVIEKGQTVTLRCDPISGHDNLYWYRRVMGKEIKFLLHFVKESKQDESGMPNNRFLAERTGGTYSTLKVQPAELEDSGVYFCASSQAQGRGETQYFGPGTRLLVL.

This clone showed up just a few times. The chain links TRBV5-4 to TRBJ1-2; the D is unclear. The germline V and J ends were trimmed by 2 bases and 6 bases, with 14 bases remaining between them. CDR1 and CDR2 (germline): SGHNT, YYREEE (reference sequence). The CDR3 consists of 14 residues. The CDR3 region is CASSLIRSEDGYTF. The DNA of the CDR3 is TGTGCCAGCAGCTTAATACGATCGGAGGATGGCTACACCTTC.

The chain recombines TRBV21-1 with TRBJ1-5; the table assigns TRBD1, which was not confirmed against the DNA. TRBV21-1 is annotated as a pseudogene. The CDR3 extends over 15 amino acids. The CDR3 is CASSTGGRRNQPQHF. The CDR3 bases are TGTGCCAGCAGCACAGGGGGACGGCGCAATCAGCCCCAGCATTTT.

The chain uses TRBV5-1 and TRBJ1-6; D not resolved. The V end lost 1 base, the J end lost 7 bases, and 9 bases lay between the germline ends. From germline, CDR1 is SGHRS and CDR2 YFSETQ. The CDR3 spans 14 residues. CDR3: CASSLTVSNSPLHF. The CDR3 nucleotides read TGCGCCAGCAGCTTGACAGTGAGCAATTCACCCCTCCACTTT.

The chain carries TRBV10-3 and TRBJ1-2, with 10 bases aligning to TRBD1. With V trimmed by 11 bases and J by 8 bases, 14 bases remained unmatched. The CDR3 length is 14 residues. Germline assignment: CDR1 ENHRY and CDR2 SYGVKD. The chain's CDR3 is CAGRQPGTGEGYTF. The CDR3, as DNA: TGTGCCGGTAGACAACCCGGGACAGGGGAAGGCTACACCTTC.